There are a few counts of the clone carrying this T cell receptor (beta chain). As yet, its antigen is unknown. The sample has other DNA sequences that encode this CDR3 too. This entry comes from a study of OX40 agonist ivuxolimab in advanced cancers. Study as a whole: Having had anti-PD-1, anti-PD-L1 or anti-CTLA-4 therapy before was allowed, and about 42% had some.

Trimming removed 3 bases from V and 1 base from J, with 9 bases in between. This CDR3 contains 14 residues. Germline lookup yields CDR1 SGHTA and CDR2 FQGNSA. Study results and limitations: Within 6 weeks, CD4+ and CD8+ blood T cells expanded clonally at 0.1 to 3.0 mg/kg.

This table comes from immunoSEQ multiplex PCR, and its TCRdb copy is limited to in-frame clones, with some not included. This table holds roughly 82,000 clones, roughly 83% found once. This TCR was recovered from an adult with an advanced solid tumor such as melanoma, head and neck, liver or kidney cancer. The chain uses TRBV7-2 and TRBJ1-1, with unresolved D. The specimen comprised CD4+ or CD8+ T cells sorted from blood, sampled in a trial of the OX40 agonist ivuxolimab. The CDR3 DNA reads as TGTGCCAGCAGCTTCGGGATGGGGAACACTGAAGCTTTCTTT. It specifies CASSFGMGNTEAFF. The complete variable domain, with remaining parts taken from reference TRBV7-2 and TRBJ1-1, reads GAGVSQSPSNKVTEKGKDVELRCDPISGHTALYWYRQSLGQGLEFLIYFQGNSAPDKSGLPSDRFSAERTGGSVSTLTIQRTQQEDSAVYLCASSFGMGNTEAFFGQGTRLTVV.